This T cell receptor (beta chain) emerged from a study of early stage breast cancer tumors. Study in general: Of fewer than 20 invasive breast tumors, approximately 11 were hormone receptor-positive, HER2-negative. General study points: Chain pairing and CD4, CD8 or FOXP3 expression were not captured. Commonly generated sequences made up most enriched TCRB sequences shared between patients.

Clones were sequenced by immunoSEQ multiplex PCR, and TCRdb holds only the in-frame ones, with some missing. This sample has 9,500 to 10,000 clones, with roughly 64% found just once. Looked up from germline, CDR1 is SGHNT and CDR2 is YYREEE (reference sequence). This CDR3 contains 13 residues. The germline V and J ends were trimmed by 6 bases and 5 bases, with 14 bases remaining between them. Note on this clone: Its antigen is as yet unknown.

The V gene is TRBV5-4, the J gene TRBJ2-5; perhaps TRBD2 as D (6 bases). The sequence was obtained from a person in their sixties or seventies with breast cancer. Sequencing input: breast tumor tissue. CDR3 DNA: TGTGCCAGCACCGCCTGGGGGGTCGAGACCCAGTACTTC. It translates to CASTAWGVETQYF.